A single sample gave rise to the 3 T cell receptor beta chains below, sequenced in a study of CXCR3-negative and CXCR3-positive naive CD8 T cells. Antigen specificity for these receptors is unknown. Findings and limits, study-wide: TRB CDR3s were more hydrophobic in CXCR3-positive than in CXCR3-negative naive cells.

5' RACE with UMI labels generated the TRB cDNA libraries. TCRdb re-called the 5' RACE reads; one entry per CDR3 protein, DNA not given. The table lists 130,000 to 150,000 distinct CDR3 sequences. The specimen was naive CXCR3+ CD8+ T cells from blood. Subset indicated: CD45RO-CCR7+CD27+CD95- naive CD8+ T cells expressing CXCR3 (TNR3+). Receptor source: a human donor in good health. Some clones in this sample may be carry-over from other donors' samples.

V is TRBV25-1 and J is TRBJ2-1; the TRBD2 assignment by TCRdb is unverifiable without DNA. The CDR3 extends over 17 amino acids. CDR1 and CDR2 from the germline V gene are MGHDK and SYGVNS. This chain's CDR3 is CASSGGSGSGSYNEQFF.

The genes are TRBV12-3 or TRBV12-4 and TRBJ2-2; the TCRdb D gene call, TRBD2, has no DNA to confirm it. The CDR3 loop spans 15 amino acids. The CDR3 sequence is CASIGSGLTTGELFF.

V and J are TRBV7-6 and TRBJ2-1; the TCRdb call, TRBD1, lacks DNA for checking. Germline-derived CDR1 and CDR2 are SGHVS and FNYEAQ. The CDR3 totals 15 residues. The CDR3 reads CASSLSQGAYNEQFF.